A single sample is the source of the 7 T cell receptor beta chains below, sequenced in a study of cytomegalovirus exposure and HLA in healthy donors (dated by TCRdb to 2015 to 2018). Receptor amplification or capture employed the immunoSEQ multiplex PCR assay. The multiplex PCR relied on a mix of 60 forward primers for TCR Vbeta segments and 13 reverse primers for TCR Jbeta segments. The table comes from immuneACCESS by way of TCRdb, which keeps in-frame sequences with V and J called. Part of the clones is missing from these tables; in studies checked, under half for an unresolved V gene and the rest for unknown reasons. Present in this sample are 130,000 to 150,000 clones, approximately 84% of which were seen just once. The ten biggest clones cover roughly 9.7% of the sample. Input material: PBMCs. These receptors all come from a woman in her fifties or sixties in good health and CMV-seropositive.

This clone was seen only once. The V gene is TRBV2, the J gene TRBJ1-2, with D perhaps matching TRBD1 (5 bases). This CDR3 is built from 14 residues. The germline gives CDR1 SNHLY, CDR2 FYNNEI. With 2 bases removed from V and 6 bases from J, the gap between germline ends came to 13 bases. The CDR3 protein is CASSELRGGDGYTF. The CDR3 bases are TGTGCCAGCAGTGAATTGAGGGGAGGTGATGGCTACACCTTC.

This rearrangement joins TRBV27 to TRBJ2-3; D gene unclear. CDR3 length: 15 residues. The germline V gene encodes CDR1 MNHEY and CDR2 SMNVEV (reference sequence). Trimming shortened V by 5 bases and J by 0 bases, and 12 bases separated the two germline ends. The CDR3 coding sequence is TGTGCCAGCAGTGCACTCCTCTATAGCACAGATACGCAGTATTTT. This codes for CASSALLYSTDTQYF.

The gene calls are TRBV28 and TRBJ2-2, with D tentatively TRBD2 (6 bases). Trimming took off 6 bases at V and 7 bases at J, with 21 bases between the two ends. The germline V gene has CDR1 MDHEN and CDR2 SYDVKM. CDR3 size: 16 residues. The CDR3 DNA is TGTGCCAGCAGAAACCCAGACGGGAGATCTGTCGGGGAGCTGTTTTTT. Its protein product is CASRNPDGRSVGELFF. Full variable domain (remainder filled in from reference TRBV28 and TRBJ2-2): DVKVTQSSRYLVKRTGEKVFLECVQDMDHENMFWYRQDPGLGLRLIYFSYDVKMKEKGDIPEGYSVSREKKERFSLILESASTNQTSMYLCASRNPDGRSVGELFFGEGSRLTVL.

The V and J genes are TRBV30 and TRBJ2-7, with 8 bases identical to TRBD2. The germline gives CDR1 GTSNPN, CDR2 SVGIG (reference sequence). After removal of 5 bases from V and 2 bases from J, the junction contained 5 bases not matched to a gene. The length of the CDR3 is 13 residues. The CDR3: CAWEAGATYEQYF. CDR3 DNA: TGTGCCTGGGAAGCGGGAGCCACCTACGAGCAGTACTTC.

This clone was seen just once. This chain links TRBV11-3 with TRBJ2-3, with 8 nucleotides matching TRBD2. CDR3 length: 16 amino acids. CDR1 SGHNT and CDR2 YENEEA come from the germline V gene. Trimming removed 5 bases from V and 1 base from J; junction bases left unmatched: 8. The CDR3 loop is CASSTRELAGTDTQYF. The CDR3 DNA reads TGTGCCAGCAGCACTAGGGAACTAGCGGGCACAGATACGCAGTATTTT. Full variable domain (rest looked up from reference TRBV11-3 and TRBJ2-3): EAGVVQSPRYKIIEKKQPVAFWCNPISGHNTLYWYLQNLGQGPELLIRYENEEAVDDSQLPKDRFSAERLKGVDSTLKIQPAELGDSAVYLCASSTRELAGTDTQYFGPGTRLTVL.

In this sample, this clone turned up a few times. CDR3 in amino acids: CASSQDTVIYGYTF. DNA for the CDR3: TGCGCCAGCAGCCAAGATACGGTGATCTATGGCTACACCTTC. V gene TRBV4-1 combines with J gene TRBJ1-2; D not resolved. Germline V lookup: CDR1 MGHRA, CDR2 YSYEKL. This CDR3 has 14 residues. V lost 0 bases to trimming and J lost 4 bases, with 9 bases between them.

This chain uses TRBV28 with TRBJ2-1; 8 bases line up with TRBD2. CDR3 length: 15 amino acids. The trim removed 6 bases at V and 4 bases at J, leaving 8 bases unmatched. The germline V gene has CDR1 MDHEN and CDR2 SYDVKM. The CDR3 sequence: CASSSSGSKYNEQFF. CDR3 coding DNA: TGTGCCAGCAGCTCAAGCGGGAGCAAGTACAATGAGCAGTTCTTC.